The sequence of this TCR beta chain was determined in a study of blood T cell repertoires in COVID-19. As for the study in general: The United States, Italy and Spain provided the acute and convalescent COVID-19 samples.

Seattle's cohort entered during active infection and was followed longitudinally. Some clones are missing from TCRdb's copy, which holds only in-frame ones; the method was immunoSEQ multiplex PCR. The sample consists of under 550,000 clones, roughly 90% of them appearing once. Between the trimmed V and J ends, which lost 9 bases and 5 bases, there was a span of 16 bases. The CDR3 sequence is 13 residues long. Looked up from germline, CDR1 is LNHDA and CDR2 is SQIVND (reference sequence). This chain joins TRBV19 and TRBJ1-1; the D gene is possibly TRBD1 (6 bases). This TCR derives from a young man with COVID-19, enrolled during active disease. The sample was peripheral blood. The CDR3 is CASQTGTLTEAFF. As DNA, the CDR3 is TGTGCCAGCCAAACCGGGACATTGACTGAAGCTTTCTTT.